This entry features one T cell receptor (beta chain) sequence. Its antigen remains unidentified. Germline V gene sequence: CDR1 KGHSH, CDR2 LQKENI. The CDR3 spans 18 residues. V trimming: 3 bases; J trimming: 11 bases; junction bases outside the gene matches: 21. During corrective heart surgery, resections were taken, and the thymus tissue came from them. This specimen belongs to a study of human thymus T cells. Study findings and constraints: Related work showed strongly overlapping thymic repertoires across unrelated individuals.

Generated by immunoSEQ multiplex PCR, the TCRdb table keeps only in-frame clones and is missing some. The sample lists 65,000 to 90,000 clones, roughly 94% occurring once. This receptor was taken from a girl under three years old with a congenital heart defect but otherwise immunologically healthy. Sequencing was done on a sample of thymus tissue. The chain is built from TRBV18 and TRBJ1-4; TRBD1 matches 7 bases. This CDR3 reads CASSPSKITGDQSWKLFF. The DNA for the CDR3 is TGTGCCAGCTCACCCTCGAAGATTACAGGGGACCAGTCCTGGAAACTGTTTTTT. The whole variable domain, remainder taken from reference TRBV18 and TRBJ1-4, is NAGVMQNPRHLVRRRGQEARLRCSPMKGHSHVYWYRQLPEEGLKFMVYLQKENIIDESGMPKERFSAEFPKEGPSILRIQQVVRGDSAAYFCASSPSKITGDQSWKLFFGSGTQLSVL.